The clone carrying this TCR beta chain was seen once. Germline assignment: CDR1 SGHDT and CDR2 YYEEEE. The CDR3 loop spans 12 amino acids. V was shortened by 0 bases and J by 8 bases, with 8 bases between the two germline ends. These data come from a study of CD8+ T cells in alopecia areata. RNA, once extracted, was reverse transcribed into cDNA for use as the sequencing template. Using immunoSEQ multiplex PCR, the repertoire was profiled, and TCRdb retains in-frame clones only, with some absent. The data contain around 60,000 clones, 44% of them singletons. Lesional scalp tissue (obtained by punch biopsy) and peripheral blood were collected from alopecia areata patients.

This clonotype was obtained from a human donor with alopecia areata. V is TRBV5-6 and J is TRBJ1-2, with D tentatively TRBD1 (6 bases). Input material: NKG2D-low CD8+ T cells sorted from blood. The chain's CDR3 is CASSLARGGYTF. Here the CDR3 DNA reads TGTGCCAGCAGCTTGGCCAGGGGAGGCTACACCTTC.